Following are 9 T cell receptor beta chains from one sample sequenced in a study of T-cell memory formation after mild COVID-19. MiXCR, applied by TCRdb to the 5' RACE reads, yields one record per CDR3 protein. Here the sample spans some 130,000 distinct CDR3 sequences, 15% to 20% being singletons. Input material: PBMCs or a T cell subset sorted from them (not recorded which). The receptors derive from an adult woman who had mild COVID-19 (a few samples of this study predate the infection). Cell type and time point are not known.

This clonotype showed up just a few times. Here the CDR3 DNA reads TGTGCCAGCAGCTTCTCGGGCAGAGGATACGAGCAGTACTTC. It specifies CASSFSGRGYEQYF. The rearrangement uses TRBV7-9 and TRBJ2-7; D gene unclear. Trimming removed 3 bases at V and 4 bases at J, with 13 bases between. The V gene's germline CDR1 is SEHNR and CDR2 FQNEAQ (reference sequence). The CDR3 contains 14 residues.

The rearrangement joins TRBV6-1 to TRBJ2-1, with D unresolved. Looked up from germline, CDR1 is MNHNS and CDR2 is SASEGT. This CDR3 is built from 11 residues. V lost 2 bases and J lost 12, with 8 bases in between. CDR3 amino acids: CASSEFEGQFF. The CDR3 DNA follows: TGTGCCAGCAGTGAATTTGAAGGGCAGTTCTTC.

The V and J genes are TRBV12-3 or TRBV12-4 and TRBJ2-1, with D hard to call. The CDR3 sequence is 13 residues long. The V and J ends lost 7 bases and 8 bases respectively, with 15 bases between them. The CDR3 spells CASTPVALDEQFF. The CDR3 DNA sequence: TGTGCCAGCACTCCCGTGGCCCTCGATGAGCAGTTCTTC.

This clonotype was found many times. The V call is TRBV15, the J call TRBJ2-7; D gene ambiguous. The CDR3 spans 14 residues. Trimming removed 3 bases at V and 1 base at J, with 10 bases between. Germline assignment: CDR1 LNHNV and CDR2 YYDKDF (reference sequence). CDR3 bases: TGTGCCACCAGCAGTAAAAGGGTATCCTACGAGCAGTACTTC. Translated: CATSSKRVSYEQYF.

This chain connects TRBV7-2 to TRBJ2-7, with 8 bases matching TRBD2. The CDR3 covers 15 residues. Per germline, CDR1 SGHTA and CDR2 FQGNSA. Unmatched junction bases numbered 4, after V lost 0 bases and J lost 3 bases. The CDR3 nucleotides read TGTGCCAGCAGCTTAGCCCTAGCGGGTAACTACGAGCAGTACTTC. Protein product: CASSLALAGNYEQYF.

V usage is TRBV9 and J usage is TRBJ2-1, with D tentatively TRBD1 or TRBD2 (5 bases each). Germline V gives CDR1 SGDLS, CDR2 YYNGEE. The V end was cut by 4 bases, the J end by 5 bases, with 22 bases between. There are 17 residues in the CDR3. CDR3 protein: CASSSRTSGRVNNEQFF. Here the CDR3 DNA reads TGTGCCAGCAGCTCCAGAACTTCAGGGCGGGTGAACAATGAGCAGTTCTTC. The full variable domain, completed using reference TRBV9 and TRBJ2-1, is DSGVTQTPKHLITATGQRVTLRCSPRSGDLSVYWYQQSLDQGLQFLIQYYNGEERAKGNILERFSAQQFPDLHSELNLSSLELGDSALYFCASSSRTSGRVNNEQFFGPGTRLTVL.

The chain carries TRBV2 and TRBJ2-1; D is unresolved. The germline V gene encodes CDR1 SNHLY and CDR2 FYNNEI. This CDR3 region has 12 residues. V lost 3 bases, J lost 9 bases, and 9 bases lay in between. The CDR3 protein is CASSDGRPEQFF. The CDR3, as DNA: TGTGCCAGCAGTGACGGACGGCCTGAGCAGTTCTTC.

As DNA, the CDR3 is TGCGCCAGCAGCTTTGGACAGGGCAGCGAGCAGTACTTC. Translated: CASSFGQGSEQYF. This chain links TRBV5-1 with TRBJ2-7, with 8 bases matching TRBD1. CDR3 length: 13 amino acids. V lost 2 bases to trimming and J lost 6 bases; unmatched junction nucleotides: 4. Germline values: CDR1 SGHRS, CDR2 YFSETQ.

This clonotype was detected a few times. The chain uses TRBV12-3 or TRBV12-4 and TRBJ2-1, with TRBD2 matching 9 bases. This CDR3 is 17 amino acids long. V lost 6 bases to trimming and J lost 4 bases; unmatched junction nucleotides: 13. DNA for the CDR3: TGTGCCAGCAGCTGGGAGGGCGTAGCGGGAGTGTACAATGAGCAGTTCTTC. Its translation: CASSWEGVAGVYNEQFF.